This T cell receptor (beta chain) was retrieved from a study of STAT5B mutations in CD4+ large granular lymphocyte leukemia. Germline CDR1 SNHLY, CDR2 FYNNEI. Unmatched junction bases numbered 2, after V lost 0 bases and J lost 4 bases. The CDR3 contains 15 residues. Here immunoSEQ multiplex PCR was the method, and the copy in TCRdb shows in-frame clones only, minus some. This table holds around 33,000 clones, approximately 80% found once. V and J are TRBV2 and TRBJ2-2; 7 nucleotides match TRBD1. The origin of this receptor is a human donor in good health. Sequencing was done on a sample of CD4+ T cells from blood buffy coats. This CDR3 is CASSEAGTATGELFF. CDR3 bases: TGTGCCAGCAGTGAAGCTGGGACAGCCACCGGGGAGCTGTTTTTT.